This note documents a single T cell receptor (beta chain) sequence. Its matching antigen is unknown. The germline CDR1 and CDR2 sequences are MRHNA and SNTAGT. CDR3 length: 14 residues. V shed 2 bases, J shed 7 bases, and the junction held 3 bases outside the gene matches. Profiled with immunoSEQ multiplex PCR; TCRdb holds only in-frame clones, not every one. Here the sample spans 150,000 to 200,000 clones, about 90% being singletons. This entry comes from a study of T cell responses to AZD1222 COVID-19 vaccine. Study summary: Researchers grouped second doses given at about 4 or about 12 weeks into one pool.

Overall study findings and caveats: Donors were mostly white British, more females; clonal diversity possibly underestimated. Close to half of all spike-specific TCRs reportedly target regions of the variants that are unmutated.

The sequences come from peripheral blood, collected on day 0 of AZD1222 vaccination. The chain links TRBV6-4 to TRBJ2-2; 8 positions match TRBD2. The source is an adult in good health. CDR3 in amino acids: CASSDRTSSGELFF. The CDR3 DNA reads TGTGCCAGCAGTGACCGGACTAGCAGCGGGGAGCTGTTTTTT.